Sequencing of this T cell receptor (beta chain) was carried out in a study of blood T cell repertoires in COVID-19. About the study: COVID-19 samples collected from the United States, Italy and Spain covered acute and convalescent phases. Sources were T cells, B-cell-depleted T cells, or PBMCs; the material itself was cDNA or gDNA.

Seattle's enrolled individuals joined amid active infection and were then monitored longitudinally. As originally analysed: Researchers report that nucleated cell counts were estimated from reference gene primer amplification. Method: immunoSEQ multiplex PCR; TCRdb's copy keeps in-frame clones and lacks some. That table supplies the V and J calls and clone size; D and trimming were determined from the DNA. Of tens of thousands of clones listed, approximately 85% were seen once; the top ten hold around 33%. The germline gives CDR1 MNHEY, CDR2 SMNVEV (reference sequence). Losses at the gene ends were 5 bases for V and 3 bases for J; bases not matched to a gene: 11. This CDR3 has 16 residues.

The chain uses TRBV27 and TRBJ2-7, with 9 bases aligning to TRBD2. The receptor was isolated from a woman of 80 years or more with COVID-19, enrolled during active disease. Input material: peripheral blood. CDR3 residues: CASSPIAGAPFYEQYF. Here the CDR3 DNA reads TGTGCCAGCAGTCCCATAGCGGGAGCGCCATTCTACGAGCAGTACTTC.